This record looks at one T cell receptor beta chain sequence and its context. The data were obtained in a study of shared clonotypes between healthy human individuals. Unsorted PBMC DNA sequencing spanned ten immunoSEQ deep assay plates. The repertoire was sequenced with immunoSEQ multiplex PCR; TCRdb's copy has only in-frame clones and lacks some. The sample lists some 500,000 clones; roughly 85% were seen once. Genomic DNA of unsorted samples came from roughly 90 million PBMCs. Looked up from germline, CDR1 is SEHNR and CDR2 is FQNEAQ (reference sequence). Trimming cost V 5 bases and J 4 bases; bases outside gene matches: 9. This CDR3 region has 16 residues.

The sample consisted of PBMCs. This chain links TRBV7-9 with TRBJ2-1; 9 nucleotides match TRBD1. The receptor was derived from a woman in her thirties or forties in good health. Some clones in this sample may be carry-over from other donors' samples. The CDR3 region is CASSLRADRGYNEQFF. The CDR3 DNA is TGTGCCAGCAGCCTCCGGGCGGACAGGGGTTACAATGAGCAGTTCTTC.